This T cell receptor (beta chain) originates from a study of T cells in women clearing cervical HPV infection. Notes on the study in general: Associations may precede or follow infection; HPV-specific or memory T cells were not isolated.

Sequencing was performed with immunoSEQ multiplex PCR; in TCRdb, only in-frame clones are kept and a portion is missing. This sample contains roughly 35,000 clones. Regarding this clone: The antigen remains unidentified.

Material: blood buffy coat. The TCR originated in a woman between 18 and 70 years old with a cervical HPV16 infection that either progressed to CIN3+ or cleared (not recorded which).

The covered CDR3 bases are TGCGCCAGCCACCAAATTACGGGCGAG. This codes for CASHQITGE. The full CDR3 sequence reads CASHQITGEQYF. The genes are TRBV5-1 and TRBJ2-7; D ambiguous. The sequence runs out 3 residues before the end of the CDR3; the remainder is reconstructed from the germline J gene. V lost 7 bases, J lost 6 bases, and 14 bases lay in between. This CDR3 has 12 residues. In germline, CDR1 is SGHRS, CDR2 YFSETQ.